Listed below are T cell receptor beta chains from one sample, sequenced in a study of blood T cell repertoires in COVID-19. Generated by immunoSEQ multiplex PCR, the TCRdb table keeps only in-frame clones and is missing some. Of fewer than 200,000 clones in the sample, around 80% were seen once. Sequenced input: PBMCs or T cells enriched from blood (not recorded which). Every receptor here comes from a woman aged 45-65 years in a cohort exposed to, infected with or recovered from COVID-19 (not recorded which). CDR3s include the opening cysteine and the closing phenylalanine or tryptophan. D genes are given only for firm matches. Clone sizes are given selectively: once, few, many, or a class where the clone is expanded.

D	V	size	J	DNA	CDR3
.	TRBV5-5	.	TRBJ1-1	TGTGCCAGCAGCCTGGATGGCGGGAACACTGAAGCTTTCTTT	CASSLDGGNTEAFF
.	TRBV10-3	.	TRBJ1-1	TGTGCCATCAGTGAGTCGGTTAGGGGGACTGAAGCTTTCTTT	CAISESVRGTEAFF
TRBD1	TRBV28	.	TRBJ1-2	TGTGCCAGCAGTTTAAAACCAGGGGGTCTAGGCTACACCTTC	CASSLKPGGLGYTF
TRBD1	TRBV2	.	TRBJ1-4	TGTGCCAGCAGTGCACGGTCCGGGACAGGCTATGAAAAACTGTTTTTT	CASSARSGTGYEKLFF
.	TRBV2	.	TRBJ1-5	TGTGCCAGCAGTACTCGGTTCAATCAGCCCCAGCATTTT	CASSTRFNQPQHF
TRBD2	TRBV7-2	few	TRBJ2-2	TGTGCCAGCAGCTTTCTAGCGGGAGCGTCCGGGGAGCTGTTTTTT	CASSFLAGASGELFF
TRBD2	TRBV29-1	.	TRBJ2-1	TGCAGCGTTGAACTCGGGGACTACCCGGGGGAGTTCTTC	CSVELGDYPGEFF
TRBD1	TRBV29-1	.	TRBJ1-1	TGCAGCGTTGCGACAGGGGGGTCGAGTACTGAAGCTTTCTTT	CSVATGGSSTEAFF
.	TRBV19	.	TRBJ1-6	TGTGCCAGTACTGGGAACGGGGGGACGTCACCCCTCCACTTT	CASTGNGGTSPLHF
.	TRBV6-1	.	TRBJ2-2	TGTGCCAGCAGTGAAGTCGGGGCCGGGGAGCTGTTTTTT	CASSEVGAGELFF
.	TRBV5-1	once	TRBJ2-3	TGCGCCAGCAGCTTGGTTGCGGCTAGCACAGATACGCAGTATTTT	CASSLVAASTDTQYF
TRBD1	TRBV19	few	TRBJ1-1	TGTGCCAGTAGTCTCCTAAGAGGACAGGGCCGGACTGAAGCTTTCTTT	CASSLLRGQGRTEAFF
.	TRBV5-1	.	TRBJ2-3	TGCGCCAGCAGCTTCGGGACAACCACAGATACGCAGTATTTT	CASSFGTTTDTQYF
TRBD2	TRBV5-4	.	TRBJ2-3	TGTGCCAGCAGCTTGCGTCTAGCGGGGGCTAGCACAGATACGCAGTATTTT	CASSLRLAGASTDTQYF
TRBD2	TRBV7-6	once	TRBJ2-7	TGTGCCAGCAGCTTAGCGGGGGGGACCTCCTACGAGCAGTACTTC	CASSLAGGTSYEQYF
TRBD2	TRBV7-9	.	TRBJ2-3	TGTGCCAGCAGCTTAGCGTACAGGCGGGGGGTCGTCCCTACAGATACGCAGTATTTT	CASSLAYRRGVVPTDTQYF
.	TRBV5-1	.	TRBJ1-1	TGCGCCAGCAGCTTGGAAGCGGGAAAGGATGAAGCTTTCTTT	CASSLEAGKDEAFF
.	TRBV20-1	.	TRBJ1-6	TGCAGTGCTAGTTCGAATTCACCCCTCCACTTT	CSASSNSPLHF
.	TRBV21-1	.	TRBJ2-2	TGTGCCAGCAGCGAGACCGGGACAGGGGGCACCGGGGAGCTGTTTTTT	CASSETGTGGTGELFF
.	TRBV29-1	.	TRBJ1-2	TGCAGCGTTGAATCGTCCGGGTATGGCTACACCTTC	CSVESSGYGYTF
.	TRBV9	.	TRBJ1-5	TGTGCCAGCAGCGTAGCAGACGGTAGGGGGAGATATCAGCCCCAGCATTTT	CASSVADGRGRYQPQHF
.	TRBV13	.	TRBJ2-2	TGTGCCAGCAGCCCCCCCCCGGGAGAGTCGGCCGGGGAGCTGTTTTTT	CASSPPPGESAGELFF
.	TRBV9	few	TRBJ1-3	TGTGCCAGCAGTGCGGACAGAATCTCTGGAAACACCATATATTTT	CASSADRISGNTIYF
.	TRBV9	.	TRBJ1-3	TGTGCCAGCAGCGTAGCAGGGGCAGGGGGAAACACCATATATTTT	CASSVAGAGGNTIYF
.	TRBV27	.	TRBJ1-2	TGTGCCAGCAGTTTATCAGCAGGTCGGGCGGGTGGCTACACCTTC	CASSLSAGRAGGYTF
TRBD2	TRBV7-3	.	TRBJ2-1	TGTGCCAGCAGCTTAAAACTAGCGGGGAGCGATGAGCAGTTCTTC	CASSLKLAGSDEQFF
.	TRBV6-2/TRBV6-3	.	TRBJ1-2	TGTGCCAGCAGCCCACAGGGCTATGATGGCTACACCTTC	CASSPQGYDGYTF
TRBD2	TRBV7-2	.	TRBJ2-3	TGTGCCAGCAGCTCCGGACTAGCGGGGGGCAGAGATACGCAGTATTTT	CASSSGLAGGRDTQYF
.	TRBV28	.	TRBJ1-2	TGTGCCAGCAGCCTCCCCGGGGTTGGCTACACCTTC	CASSLPGVGYTF
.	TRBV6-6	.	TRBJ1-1	TGTGCCAGCAGTTACACGCCGGACAGATATGAAGCTTTCTTT	CASSYTPDRYEAFF
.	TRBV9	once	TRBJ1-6	TGTGCCAGCAGCGGAGATCAGGGGCGTAGTAGATCACCCCTCCACTTT	CASSGDQGRSRSPLHF
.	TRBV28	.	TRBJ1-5	TGTGCCAGCAGTTTAGAACAGATAAATCAGCCCCAGCATTTT	CASSLEQINQPQHF